What follows is one T cell receptor (beta chain) and its context. Survey-level immunoSEQ sequencing profiled the TCR beta repertoire. TCRdb keeps only in-frame clones here, not all; method: immunoSEQ multiplex PCR. The sample lists under 90,000 clones, 80% to 95% seen once, with 3.5% to 5.5% in the top ten. CDR3 length: 15 residues. Germline V gives CDR1 SGHRS, CDR2 YFSETQ. After removal of 1 base from V and 5 bases from J, the junction contained 4 bases not matched to a gene. J is TRBJ2-5 and V is TRBV5-1, with 11 bases that match TRBD2. The material sequenced was PBMCs. This TCR came from a middle-aged man with rheumatoid arthritis. The CDR3 region has the DNA TGCGCCAGCAGCTTGATGCTAGCGGGGGGCGAGACCCAGTACTTC. It encodes CASSLMLAGGETQYF. The full variable domain, with the rest looked up from reference TRBV5-1 and TRBJ2-5, is KAGVTQTPRYLIKTRGQQVTLSCSPISGHRSVSWYQQTPGQGLQFLFEYFSETQRNKGNFPGRFSGRQFSNSRSEMNVSTLELGDSALYLCASSLMLAGGETQYFGPGTRLLVL.